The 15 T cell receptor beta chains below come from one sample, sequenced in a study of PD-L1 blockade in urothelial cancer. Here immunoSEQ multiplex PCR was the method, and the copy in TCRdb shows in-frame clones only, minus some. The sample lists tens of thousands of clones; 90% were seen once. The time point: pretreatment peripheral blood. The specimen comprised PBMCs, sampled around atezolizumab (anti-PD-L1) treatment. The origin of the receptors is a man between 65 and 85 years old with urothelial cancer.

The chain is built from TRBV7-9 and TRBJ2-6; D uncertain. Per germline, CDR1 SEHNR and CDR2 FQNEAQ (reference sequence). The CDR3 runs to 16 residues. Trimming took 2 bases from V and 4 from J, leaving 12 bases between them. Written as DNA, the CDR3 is TGTGCCAGCAGCTTATGGTCAGGCCCCGGGGCCAACGTCCTGACTTTC. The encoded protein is CASSLWSGPGANVLTF. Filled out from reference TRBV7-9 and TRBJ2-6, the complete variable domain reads DTGVSQNPRHKITKRGQNVTFRCDPISEHNRLYWYRQTLGQGPEFLTYFQNEAQLEKSRLLSDRFSAERPKGSFSTLEIQRTEQGDSAMYLCASSLWSGPGANVLTFGAGSRLTVL.

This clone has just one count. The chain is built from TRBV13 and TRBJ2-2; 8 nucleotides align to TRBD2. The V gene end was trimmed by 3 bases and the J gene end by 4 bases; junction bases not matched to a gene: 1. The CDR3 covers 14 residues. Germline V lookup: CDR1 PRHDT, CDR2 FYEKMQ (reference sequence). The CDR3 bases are TGTGCCAGCAGCTTGACTAGCGTCACCGGGGAGCTGTTTTTT. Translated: CASSLTSVTGELFF.

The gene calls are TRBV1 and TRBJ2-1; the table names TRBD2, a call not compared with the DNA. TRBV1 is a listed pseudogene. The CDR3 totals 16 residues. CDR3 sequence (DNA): TGCACCAGCAGCCATTTGAAGTCTAGCGGTCACAATGAGCAGTTCTTC. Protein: CTSSHLKSSGHNEQFF.

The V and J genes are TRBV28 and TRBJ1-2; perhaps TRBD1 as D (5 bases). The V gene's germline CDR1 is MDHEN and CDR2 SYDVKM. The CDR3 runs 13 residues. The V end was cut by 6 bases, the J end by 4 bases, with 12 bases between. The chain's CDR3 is CASSPRQIYGYTF. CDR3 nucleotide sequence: TGTGCCAGCAGCCCGCGACAGATCTATGGCTACACCTTC.

The CDR3: CASSADRDYGEQYF. The CDR3 DNA sequence: TGTGCCAGCAGCGCGGACAGGGACTACGGGGAGCAGTACTTC. This chain uses TRBV11-2 with TRBJ2-7; D might be TRBD1 (8 bases). The germline V gene has CDR1 SGHAT and CDR2 FQNNGV. Trimming shortened V by 5 bases and J by 7 bases, and 18 bases separated the two germline ends. This CDR3 comprises 14 residues.

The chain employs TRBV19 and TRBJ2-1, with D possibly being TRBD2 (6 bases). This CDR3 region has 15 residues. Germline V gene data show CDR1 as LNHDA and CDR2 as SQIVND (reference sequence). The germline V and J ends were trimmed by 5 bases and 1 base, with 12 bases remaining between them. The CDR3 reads CASSGGRGSYNEQFF. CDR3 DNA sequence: TGTGCCAGTAGTGGGGGTCGGGGGTCCTACAATGAGCAGTTCTTC.

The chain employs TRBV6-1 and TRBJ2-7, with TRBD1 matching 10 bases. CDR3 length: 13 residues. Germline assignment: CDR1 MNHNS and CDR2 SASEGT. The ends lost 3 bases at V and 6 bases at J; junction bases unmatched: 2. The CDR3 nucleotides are TGTGCCAGCAGTGAGACAGGGGGCGGCGAGCAGTACTTC. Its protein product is CASSETGGGEQYF.

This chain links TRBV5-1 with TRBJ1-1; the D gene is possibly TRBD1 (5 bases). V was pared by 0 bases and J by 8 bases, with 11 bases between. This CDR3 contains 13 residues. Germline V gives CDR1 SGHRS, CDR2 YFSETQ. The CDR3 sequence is CASSLAEGREAFF. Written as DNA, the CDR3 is TGCGCCAGCAGCTTGGCTGAGGGGAGGGAAGCTTTCTTT.

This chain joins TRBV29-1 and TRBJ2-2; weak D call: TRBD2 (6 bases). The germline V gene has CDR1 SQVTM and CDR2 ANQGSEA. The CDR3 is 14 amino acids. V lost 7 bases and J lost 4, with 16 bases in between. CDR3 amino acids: CSARLVVATGELFF. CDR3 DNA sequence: TGCAGCGCCCGACTAGTAGTTGCCACCGGGGAGCTGTTTTTT.

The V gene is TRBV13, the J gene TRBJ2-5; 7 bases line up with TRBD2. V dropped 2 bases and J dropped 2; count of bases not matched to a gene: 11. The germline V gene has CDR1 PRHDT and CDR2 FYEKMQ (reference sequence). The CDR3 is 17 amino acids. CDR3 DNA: TGTGCCAGCAGCTTACTCCGGCTAGCGGAGCCTCAAGAGACCCAGTACTTC. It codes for CASSLLRLAEPQETQYF.

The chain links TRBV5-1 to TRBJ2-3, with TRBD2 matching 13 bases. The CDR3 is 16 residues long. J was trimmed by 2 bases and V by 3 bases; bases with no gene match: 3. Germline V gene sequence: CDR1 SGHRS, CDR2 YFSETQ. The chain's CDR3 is CASSSGLAGVTDTQYF. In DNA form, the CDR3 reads TGCGCCAGCAGCTCAGGACTAGCGGGAGTCACAGATACGCAGTATTTT. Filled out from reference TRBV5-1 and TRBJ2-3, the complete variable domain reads KAGVTQTPRYLIKTRGQQVTLSCSPISGHRSVSWYQQTPGQGLQFLFEYFSETQRNKGNFPGRFSGRQFSNSRSEMNVSTLELGDSALYLCASSSGLAGVTDTQYFGPGTRLTVL.

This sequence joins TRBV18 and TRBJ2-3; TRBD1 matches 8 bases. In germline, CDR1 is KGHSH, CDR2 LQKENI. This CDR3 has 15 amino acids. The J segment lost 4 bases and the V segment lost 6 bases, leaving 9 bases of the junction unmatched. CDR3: CASSPRTGKADTQYF. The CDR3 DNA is TGTGCCAGCTCCCCTCGGACAGGGAAGGCAGATACGCAGTATTTT.

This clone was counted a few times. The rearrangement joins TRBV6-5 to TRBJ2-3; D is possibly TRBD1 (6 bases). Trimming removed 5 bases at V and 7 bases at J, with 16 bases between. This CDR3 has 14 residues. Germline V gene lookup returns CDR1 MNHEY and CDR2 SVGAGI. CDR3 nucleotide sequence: TGTGCCAGCAGTCAGACACAGGGTGGGAATACGCAGTATTTT. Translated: CASSQTQGGNTQYF.

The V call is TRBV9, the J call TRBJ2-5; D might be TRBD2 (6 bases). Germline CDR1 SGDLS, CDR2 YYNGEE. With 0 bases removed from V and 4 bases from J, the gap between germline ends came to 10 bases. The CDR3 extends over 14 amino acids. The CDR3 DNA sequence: TGTGCCAGCAGCGTAGGGGGGGAGCTAGAGACCCAGTACTTC. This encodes CASSVGGELETQYF. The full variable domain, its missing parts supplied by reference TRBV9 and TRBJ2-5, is DSGVTQTPKHLITATGQRVTLRCSPRSGDLSVYWYQQSLDQGLQFLIQYYNGEERAKGNILERFSAQQFPDLHSELNLSSLELGDSALYFCASSVGGELETQYFGPGTRLLVL.

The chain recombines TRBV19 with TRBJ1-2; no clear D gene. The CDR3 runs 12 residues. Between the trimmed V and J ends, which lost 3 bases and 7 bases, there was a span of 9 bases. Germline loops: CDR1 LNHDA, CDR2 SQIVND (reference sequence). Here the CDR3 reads CASSIIGAGYTF. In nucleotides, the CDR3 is TGTGCCAGTAGTATTATAGGAGCTGGCTACACCTTC.